This T cell receptor (beta chain) emerged from a study of OX40 agonist ivuxolimab in advanced cancers. Clones were sequenced by immunoSEQ multiplex PCR, and TCRdb holds only the in-frame ones, with some missing. The table includes fewer than 50,000 clones, about 83% detected once. Germline V gene sequence: CDR1 MDHEN, CDR2 SYDVKM. CDR3 size: 16 residues. V lost 4 bases to trimming and J lost 0 bases, with 13 bases between them. The chain links TRBV28 to TRBJ1-5, with D perhaps matching TRBD1 (5 bases). The sequence was collected from an adult with an advanced solid tumor such as melanoma, head and neck, liver or kidney cancer. The source material was CD4+ or CD8+ T cells sorted from blood, sampled in a trial of the OX40 agonist ivuxolimab. CDR3 sequence: CASSSGTGYSNQPQHF. Written as DNA, the CDR3 is TGTGCCAGCAGTTCGGGTACAGGTTATAGCAATCAGCCCCAGCATTTT.